This T cell receptor (beta chain) was sequenced in a study of technical replicates of blood from a few donors. The germline CDR1 and CDR2 sequences are MNHEY and SVGAGI. Trimming stripped 9 bases from V and 3 bases from J, with 18 bases between. The CDR3 is 14 amino acids. Generated by immunoSEQ multiplex PCR, the TCRdb table keeps only in-frame clones and is missing some. Of 74,000 or so clones in the sample, around 90% are singletons; the top ten hold over 0.25%. V is TRBV6-5 and J is TRBJ2-7; TRBD2 is a possible D gene (6 bases). This receptor was taken from a human donor in good health. Sequences were obtained from T cells isolated from PBMCs. The CDR3 DNA sequence: TGTGCCAGTCTGGGGCGGGGACCTGACTACGAGCAGTACTTC. Translating it yields CASLGRGPDYEQYF.